This T cell receptor (beta chain) was sequenced for a study of cytomegalovirus exposure and HLA in healthy donors (dated by TCRdb to the late 2010s). Notes on the research overall: An earlier analysis of approximately 600 of the donors reported more than 250 Gb of sequence data and around 120 million unique TCR beta sequences from some 180 million T cells. An early release that covered some 630 HLA-typed donors contained about 290 gigabases of sequencing data and 80 million or so unique TCR sequences. The genetic ancestry cluster associated with self-reported Caucasian donors included over 65% of the 350 to 500 genotyped donors. The aim of the study was to test whether cataloging public T cell receptors could identify signatures of past pathogen exposure. The study profiled the T cell repertoires of under 850 subjects by immunosequencing and related them to cytomegalovirus serostatus. Along with the approximately 650-subject first cohort, a separate validation cohort of about 110 different subjects was used. High-throughput TCR immunosequencing, statistical association of individual TCRs with disease status, and machine learning were combined to predict cytomegalovirus infection status. To study patterns of TCR occurrence, a later analysis re-analyzed previously published TCR beta repertoires from 650 to 750 donors and added high-resolution HLA genotyping. Rather than drawing on any new phenotypic data, the later analysis identified candidate immune exposures from TCR beta sequences and the way those sequences occurred across donors. An earlier analysis of 587 of the donors used high-throughput TCR beta sequencing to judge whether each TCR beta V gene segment behaved as functional or pseudogenic. Donor age, sex, ethnicity and CMV serostatus were collected together with the repertoire data. Genome-wide SNP genotypes for about three fifths of the roughly 700 donors were used in a later genetic analysis, which treated that subset as a discovery cohort. All discovery cohort repertoires had been generated on a single sequencing platform. HLA typing covered class I and class II loci at four-digit resolution. The number of typed donors differed by locus: 629-630 for A, B, C, DRB1 and DQB1; 522 for DQA1; around 580 for DPA1; and 450 to 480 for DPB1. Roughly five DR-DQ haplotypes were handled as single units for association and clustering, since linkage in the cohort was strong. Among approximately 370 genotyped donors of the cohort, an average of about 240,000 unique TCR beta nucleotide sequences was sequenced per donor, of which roughly 17% were non-productive. Overall study results and their limits: According to a later analysis, parvovirus B19, influenza, CMV and Epstein-Barr virus appeared linked to several top co-occurrence clusters. According to the authors, the approach could potentially be generalized to other disease states and immunological phenotypes. A later analysis found that HLA-associated TCR beta chains were more clonally expanded and had lower generation probabilities than equally common non-associated chains. An association between a missense DCLRE1C variant and V-gene and J-gene trimming of TCR beta chains was found in a later genetic analysis and replicated in an independent cohort. In both the original and validation cohorts, the classifier was reported to diagnose cytomegalovirus status with high specificity and sensitivity. Compared with the roughly 600-donor mean, donors in an Asian-associated ancestry cluster had fewer N-insertions in productive TCRs, according to a later genetic analysis. In a later analysis, most CMV-associated TCR beta chains were found to appear HLA-restricted, with HLA associations seemingly driven largely by CMV exposure. A group of highly shared sequence variants was considered likely to be a technical artifact of the sequencing pipeline. Because HLA typing was missing for some donors at each locus, association tests included only the typed subset. Most TCR sequences were seen in very few donors, while some public TCRs were found in many individuals. The 87-base-pair reads could not distinguish some IMGT-functional V segments, including TRBV6-2 and TRBV6-3, so those segments were excluded. Linkage disequilibrium might explain the correlated functional status among segregating V segments, but an unknown experimental factor could not be ruled out. The earlier analysis of about 600 of the donors excluded seventeen rarely observed V segments, including chromosome 9 orphons, because counts were too low. A further reported finding was that TCR beta sequences accurately predicted the HLA-A and HLA-B alleles for most subjects in the first cohort. In the study, some 180 TCR beta chains were listed as associated with cytomegalovirus. When HLA alleles, especially DR and DQ, strongly co-occurred, TCR associations were difficult to assign to individual alleles. Broadly in line with IMGT annotations, most TCR beta V segments showed up in productive rearrangements about 87% or about 30% of the time in an earlier analysis of under 700 of the donors. A few of the identified cytomegalovirus-associated TCR beta chains were confirmed in vitro to be specific for cytomegalovirus antigens. According to a later analysis, TCR association rates differed among HLA loci, with DRB1 alleles showing the most associated TCRs and HLA-C alleles showing the fewest. A later analysis associated some 17,000 TCR beta sequences with specific HLA alleles at a false discovery rate of 0.05. Sequencing depth was assumed to be roughly uniform across donors in the presence/absence analyses, though that assumption may not hold. This cohort had only TCR beta chains sequenced, and the lack of alpha or paired-chain data limited which features could be detected. Immune exposure information for the cohort was limited to CMV serostatus.

The cohort consisted of approximately 690 healthy bone marrow donors. Cohort members were all nominally healthy when sampled, although unrecorded immune exposures were likely present. The donor tested CMV seronegative, placing the donor among the 350 to 400 seronegative members of the cohort. Each donor provided a peripheral blood sample, and peripheral blood mononuclear cells were used for TCR beta sequencing. The Qiagen DNeasy Blood Extraction Kit was used to extract genomic DNA from the blood cell samples. Note on this clone: It has no known antigen specificity. The sample holds no much larger clone one base away, and base qualities are not on file.

Via the germline V gene (reference sequence), CDR1 is LNHDA and CDR2 SQIVND. The CDR3 measures 19 amino acids from cysteine to phenylalanine. Of all the DNA, just the CDR3 is kept, 57 bases in frame from base 1. V has 3 bases trimmed and J has 9 bases trimmed; junction bases matching no gene number 20. Library preparation was by the immunoSEQ multiplex PCR assay. For the multiplex PCR, a mixture combining 60 forward primers for TCR Vbeta segments and 13 reverse primers for TCR Jbeta segments was used. The CDR3 region of rearranged TCR beta genes was amplified from genomic DNA with a multiplex PCR assay. The amplified TCR beta libraries were sequenced on the Illumina HiSeq System as 87-base-pair reads. From the authors' description of their analysis: A later analysis tallied some 79 million unique TCR beta chains across the 640 or so repertoires, and some 12 million of those chains were shared by two or more donors. To remove PCR and sequencing errors, raw reads were error-corrected and collapsed into unique sequences using a nearest-neighbor algorithm that merged closely related sequences. To assign V, D and J gene segments, CDR3 sequences were aligned to IMGT reference sequences. Each retained sequence needed at least a six-nucleotide match to both a V gene segment and a J gene segment. Rearrangements were called productive when the CDR3 lacked stop codons and stayed in frame with V and J; all others were non-productive. CDR3 was defined by IMGT convention, running from the second conserved V-encoded cysteine to the conserved J-encoded phenylalanine. The earlier analysis of about 640 of the donors excluded any sequence lacking an unambiguous match to a single V gene segment. In an earlier analysis of several hundred of the donors, V segments were called functional above 56.7% productive rearrangements and were called segregating when the between-donor standard deviation exceeded 5%. A statistical classification framework was built for diagnosing cytomegalovirus status from the catalog of TCR beta chain sequences. A later analysis assigned V and J genes by comparing TCR nucleotide sequences with IMGT/GENE-DB human TR gene sequences. Using the TCRdist pipeline, a later analysis assigned CDR3 sequences along with most-parsimonious VDJ recombination scenarios. In a later analysis, each TCR beta chain was defined by its CDR3 amino acid sequence together with its V-gene family, and reads without a unique V-gene family were excluded. A later analysis removed 500 to 600 highly shared, low-generation-probability nucleotide sequences to deal with suspected cross-contamination and a sequencing artifact. For each public chain, a later analysis derived a clonal expansion index from normalized ranks of inferred template counts within each repertoire. In a later analysis, generation probabilities were computed using a VDJ recombination model fitted to out-of-frame rearrangements, and the results were checked against IGoR. In a later analysis, TCR-TCR, TCR-HLA and TCR-CMV co-occurrence was scored with hypergeometric tests, and a repertoire-size bias correction was applied to TCR pairs. To estimate false discovery rates, a later analysis permuted the HLA or CMV assignments 20 times. In a later analysis, co-occurring TCRs were grouped with DBSCAN, and TCRdist sequence similarity was added when clustering was performed within HLA-allele-positive subsets. For co-occurrence clustering, repertoires with fewer than 30,000 or more than 120,000 public chains were excluded, along with roughly 5 repertoires with anomalous nucleotide sharing. TCRdb provides this immuneACCESS table in a form limited to in-frame rearrangements. Some clones are lacking; in checked studies, under half of them reflect an unresolved V gene, and why the rest are absent is not known. V and J calls plus clone size are reproduced from that table; the DNA served to infer D and trimming. This sample gives around 37,000 clones in total; around two thirds of them show up just once. In total, the top ten clones hold about 6% of the sample.

The specimen sequenced was PBMCs. Here the chain combines TRBV19 and TRBJ2-1; the central 10 bases match TRBD2. The TCR comes from a man aged 25-40 years in good health and CMV-seronegative. Read as DNA, the sequence is TGTGCCAGTAGTATCGGAAAAGTAGCGGGAGGACTCCAGTCGCGTGAGCAGTTCTTC. Its protein reads: CASSIGKVAGGLQSREQFF.